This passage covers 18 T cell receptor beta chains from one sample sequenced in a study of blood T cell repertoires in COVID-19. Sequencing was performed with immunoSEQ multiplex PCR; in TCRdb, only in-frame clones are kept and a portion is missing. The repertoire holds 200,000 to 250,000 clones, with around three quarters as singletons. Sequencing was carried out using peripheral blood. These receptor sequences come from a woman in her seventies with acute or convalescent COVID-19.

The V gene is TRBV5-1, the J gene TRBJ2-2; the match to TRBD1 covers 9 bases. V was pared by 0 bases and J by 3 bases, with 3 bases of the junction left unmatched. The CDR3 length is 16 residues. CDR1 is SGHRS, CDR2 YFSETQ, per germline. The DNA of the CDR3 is TGCGCCAGCAGCTTGGGGGGACAGGGATACACCGGGGAGCTGTTTTTT. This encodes CASSLGGQGYTGELFF.

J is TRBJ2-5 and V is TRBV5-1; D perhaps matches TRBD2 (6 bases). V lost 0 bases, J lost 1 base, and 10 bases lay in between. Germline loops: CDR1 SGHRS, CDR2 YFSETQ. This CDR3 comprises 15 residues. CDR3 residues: CASSLAGAGQETQYF. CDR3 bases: TGCGCCAGCAGCTTGGCCGGAGCGGGCCAAGAGACCCAGTACTTC.

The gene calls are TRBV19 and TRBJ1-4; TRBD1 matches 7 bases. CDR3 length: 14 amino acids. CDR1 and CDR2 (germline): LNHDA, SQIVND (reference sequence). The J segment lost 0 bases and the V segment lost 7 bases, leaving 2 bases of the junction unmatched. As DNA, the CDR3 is TGTGCCAGTAAGGGGGCGGCAACTAATGAAAAACTGTTTTTT. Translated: CASKGAATNEKLFF. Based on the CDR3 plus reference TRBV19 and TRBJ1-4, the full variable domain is DGGITQSPKYLFRKEGQNVTLSCEQNLNHDAMYWYRQDPGQGLRLIYYSQIVNDFQKGDIAEGYSVSREKKESFPLTVTSAQKNPTAFYLCASKGAATNEKLFFGSGTQLSVL.

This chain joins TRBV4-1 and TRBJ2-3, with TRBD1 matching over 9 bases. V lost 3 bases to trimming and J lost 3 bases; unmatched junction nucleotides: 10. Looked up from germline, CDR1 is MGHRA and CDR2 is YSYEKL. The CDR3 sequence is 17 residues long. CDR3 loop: CASSQFPQGALTDTQYF. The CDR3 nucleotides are TGCGCCAGCAGCCAGTTCCCACAGGGGGCCTTGACAGATACGCAGTATTTT.

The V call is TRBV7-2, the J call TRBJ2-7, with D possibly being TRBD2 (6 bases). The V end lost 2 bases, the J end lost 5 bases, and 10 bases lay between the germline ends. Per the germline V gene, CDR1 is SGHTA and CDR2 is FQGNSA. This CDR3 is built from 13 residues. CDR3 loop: CASSLSGGDEQYF. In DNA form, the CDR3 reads TGTGCCAGCAGCTTAAGTGGCGGGGACGAGCAGTACTTC.

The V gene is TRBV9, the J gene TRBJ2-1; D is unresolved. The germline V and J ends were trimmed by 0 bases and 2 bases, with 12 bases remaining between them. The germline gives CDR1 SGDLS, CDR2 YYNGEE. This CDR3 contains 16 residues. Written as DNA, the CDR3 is TGTGCCAGCAGCGTAGAAATCGGTGCGCCCTACAATGAGCAGTTCTTC. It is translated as CASSVEIGAPYNEQFF.

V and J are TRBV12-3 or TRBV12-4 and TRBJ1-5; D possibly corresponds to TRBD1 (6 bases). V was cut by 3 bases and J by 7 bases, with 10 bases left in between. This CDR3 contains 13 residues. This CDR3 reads CASSFGRGQPQHF. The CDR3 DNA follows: TGTGCCAGCAGTTTCGGCAGGGGACAGCCCCAGCATTTT.

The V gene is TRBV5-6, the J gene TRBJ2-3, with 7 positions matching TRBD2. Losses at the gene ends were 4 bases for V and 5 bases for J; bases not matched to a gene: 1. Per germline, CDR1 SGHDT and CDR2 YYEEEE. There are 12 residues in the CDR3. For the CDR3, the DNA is TGTGCCAGCAGCCGGGAGGTAGATACGCAGTATTTT. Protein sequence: CASSREVDTQYF.

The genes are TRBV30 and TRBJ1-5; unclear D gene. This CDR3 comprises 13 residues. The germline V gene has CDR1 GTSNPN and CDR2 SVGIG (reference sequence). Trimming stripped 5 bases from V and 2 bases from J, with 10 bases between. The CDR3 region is CAWDISGNQPQHF. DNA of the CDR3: TGTGCCTGGGATATTAGCGGCAATCAGCCCCAGCATTTT.

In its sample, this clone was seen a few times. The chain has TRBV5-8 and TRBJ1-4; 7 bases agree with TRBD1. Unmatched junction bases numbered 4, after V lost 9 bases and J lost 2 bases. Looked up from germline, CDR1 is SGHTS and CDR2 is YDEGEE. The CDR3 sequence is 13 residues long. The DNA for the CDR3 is TGTGCCACCCGGGGACAGACTAATGAAAAACTGTTTTTT. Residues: CATRGQTNEKLFF.

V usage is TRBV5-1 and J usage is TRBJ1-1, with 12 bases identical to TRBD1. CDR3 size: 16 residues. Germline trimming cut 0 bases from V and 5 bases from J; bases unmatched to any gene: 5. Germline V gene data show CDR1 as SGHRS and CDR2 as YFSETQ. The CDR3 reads CASSLEGTGGRTEAFF. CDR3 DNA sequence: TGCGCCAGCAGCTTGGAGGGGACAGGGGGCCGGACTGAAGCTTTCTTT.

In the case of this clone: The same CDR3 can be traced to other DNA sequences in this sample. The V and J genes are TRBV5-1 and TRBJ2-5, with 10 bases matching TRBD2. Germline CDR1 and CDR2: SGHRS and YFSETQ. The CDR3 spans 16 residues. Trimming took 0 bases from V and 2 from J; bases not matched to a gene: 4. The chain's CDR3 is CASSLVLAGGQETQYF. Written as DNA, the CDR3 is TGCGCCAGCAGCTTGGTTTTAGCGGGGGGTCAAGAGACCCAGTACTTC.

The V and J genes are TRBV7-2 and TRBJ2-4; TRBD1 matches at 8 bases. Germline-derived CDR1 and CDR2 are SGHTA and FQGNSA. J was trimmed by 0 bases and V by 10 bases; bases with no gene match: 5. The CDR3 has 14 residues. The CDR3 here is CATRTGKAKNIQYF. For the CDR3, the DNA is TGTGCCACCCGGACAGGGAAAGCCAAAAACATTCAGTACTTC.

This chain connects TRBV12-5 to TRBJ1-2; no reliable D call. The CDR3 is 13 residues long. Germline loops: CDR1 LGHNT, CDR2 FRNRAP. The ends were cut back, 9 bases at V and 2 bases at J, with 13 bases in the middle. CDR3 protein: CASASGMNYGYTF. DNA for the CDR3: TGTGCTAGCGCCTCGGGGATGAACTATGGCTACACCTTC.

In nucleotides, the CDR3 is TGTGCCAGCTCACCAAACACCGGGACAGGGAGTTCACCCCTCCACTTT. It yields the protein CASSPNTGTGSSPLHF. J is TRBJ1-6 and V is TRBV18, with 9 nucleotides matching TRBD1. Germline loops: CDR1 KGHSH, CDR2 LQKENI. Trimming removed 2 bases from V and 9 bases from J; junction bases left unmatched: 8. The CDR3 covers 16 residues.

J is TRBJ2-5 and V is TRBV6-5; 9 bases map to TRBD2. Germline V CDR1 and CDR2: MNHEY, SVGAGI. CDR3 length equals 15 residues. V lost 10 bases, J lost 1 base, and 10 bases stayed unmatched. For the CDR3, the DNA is TGTGCCACCCGCGGCGGGGGGGCCGCCCAAGAGACCCAGTACTTC. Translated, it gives CATRGGGAAQETQYF.

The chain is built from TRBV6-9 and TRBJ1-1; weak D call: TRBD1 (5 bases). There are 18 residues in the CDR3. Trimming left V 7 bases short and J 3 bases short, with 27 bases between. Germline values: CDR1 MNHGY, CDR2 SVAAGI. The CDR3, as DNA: TGTGCCAGCAACTCGCCCTCGACGGAGGGGCGCAGGGACACTGAAGCTTTCTTT. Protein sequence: CASNSPSTEGRRDTEAFF.

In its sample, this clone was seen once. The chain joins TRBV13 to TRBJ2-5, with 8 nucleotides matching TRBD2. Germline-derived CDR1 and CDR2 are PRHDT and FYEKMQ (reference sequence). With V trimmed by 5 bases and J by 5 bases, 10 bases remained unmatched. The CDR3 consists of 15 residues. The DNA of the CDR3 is TGTGCCAGCAGCGTTCGGGGGGGCGGAGGGGAGACCCAGTACTTC. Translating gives CASSVRGGGGETQYF.